One sample yielded the 11 T cell receptor beta chains listed below, sequenced in a study of blood T cell repertoires in COVID-19. Data came from immunoSEQ multiplex PCR; TCRdb stores just in-frame clones and leaves some out. The table shows roughly 250,000 clones, with about nine tenths occurring only once. Sample: peripheral blood. Every receptor here comes from a woman in her thirties with COVID-19, enrolled during active disease.

The chain joins TRBV19 to TRBJ1-5, with a possible D match to TRBD1 (6 bases). Germline CDR1 and CDR2: LNHDA and SQIVND (reference sequence). The CDR3 is made up of 13 amino acids. Trimming shortened V by 10 bases and J by 3 bases, and 13 bases separated the two germline ends. The chain's CDR3 is CATRPGHNQPQHF. The CDR3 nucleotides read TGTGCCACCCGTCCGGGACACAATCAGCCCCAGCATTTT. Drawing the rest from reference TRBV19 and TRBJ1-5, the complete variable domain is DGGITQSPKYLFRKEGQNVTLSCEQNLNHDAMYWYRQDPGQGLRLIYYSQIVNDFQKGDIAEGYSVSREKKESFPLTVTSAQKNPTAFYLCATRPGHNQPQHFGDGTRLSIL.

The chain employs TRBV6-5 and TRBJ2-2, with 7 positions matching TRBD1. From germline, CDR1 is MNHEY and CDR2 SVGAGI. The CDR3 is made up of 14 amino acids. After removal of 3 bases from V and 6 bases from J, the junction contained 4 bases not matched to a gene. The CDR3 DNA sequence: TGTGCCAGCAGTTATACAGGGGTGGCCGGGGAGCTGTTTTTT. Amino acid sequence: CASSYTGVAGELFF.

The chain joins TRBV5-1 to TRBJ2-5; D perhaps matches TRBD1 (5 bases). V was cut by 5 bases and J by 1 base, with 6 bases left in between. The CDR3 runs 12 residues. CDR1 and CDR2 from the germline V gene are SGHRS and YFSETQ. DNA for the CDR3: TGCGCCAGCAGTGACAGCCAAGAGACCCAGTACTTC. Amino acids: CASSDSQETQYF. The complete variable domain, with remaining parts taken from reference TRBV5-1 and TRBJ2-5, reads KAGVTQTPRYLIKTRGQQVTLSCSPISGHRSVSWYQQTPGQGLQFLFEYFSETQRNKGNFPGRFSGRQFSNSRSEMNVSTLELGDSALYLCASSDSQETQYFGPGTRLLVL.

The rearrangement joins TRBV4-1 to TRBJ2-3; possibly TRBD2 for D (6 bases). The CDR3 runs 16 residues. Germline CDR1 reads MGHRA; CDR2 reads YSYEKL. V shed 1 base and J shed 2 bases, with 13 bases lying between them. This CDR3 reads CASSQGWAGITDTQYF. In nucleotides, the CDR3 is TGCGCCAGCAGCCAAGGGTGGGCGGGGATCACAGATACGCAGTATTTT.

The rearrangement joins TRBV6-5 to TRBJ1-4, with 8 bases that match TRBD1. Germline V gene sequence: CDR1 MNHEY, CDR2 SVGAGI. The CDR3 runs to 15 residues. The trim removed 5 bases at V and 10 bases at J, leaving 12 bases unmatched. The CDR3: CASSLGTGDGGKLFF. In DNA, the CDR3 is TGTGCCAGCAGTCTCGGGACAGGCGACGGGGGAAAACTGTTTTTT.

This clone was detected a few times. The J gene is TRBJ1-5, the V gene TRBV21-1; TRBD1 is the table's D call, not checked against the DNA. TRBV21-1 is designated a pseudogene. The CDR3 extends over 15 amino acids. The CDR3 is CASSKVWGRRVPQHF. CDR3 nucleotide sequence: TGTGCCAGCAGCAAAGTTTGGGGGCGGCGGGTGCCCCAGCATTTT.

The chain has TRBV11-3 and TRBJ2-3; TRBD2 matches 7 bases. The CDR3 is made up of 13 amino acids. CDR1 is SGHNT, CDR2 YENEEA, per germline. V lost 5 bases, J lost 9 bases, and 8 bases stayed unmatched. DNA for the CDR3: TGTGCCAGCAGCCCCCGGACTAGTACCACGCAGTATTTT. Translated: CASSPRTSTTQYF. Looking up the rest from reference TRBV11-3 and TRBJ2-3 gives the full variable domain: EAGVVQSPRYKIIEKKQPVAFWCNPISGHNTLYWYLQNLGQGPELLIRYENEEAVDDSQLPKDRFSAERLKGVDSTLKIQPAELGDSAVYLCASSPRTSTTQYFGPGTRLTVL.

The V gene is TRBV27, the J gene TRBJ2-7; D is unresolved. This CDR3 has 11 amino acids. From germline, CDR1 is MNHEY and CDR2 SMNVEV (reference sequence). V dropped 3 bases and J dropped 5 bases, with 5 bases sitting between them. DNA of the CDR3: TGTGCCAGCAGTTTCGGAGACGAGCAGTACTTC. It yields the protein CASSFGDEQYF.

The V and J genes are TRBV28 and TRBJ1-6; D gene unclear. With 6 bases removed from V and 7 bases from J, the gap between germline ends came to 16 bases. In germline, CDR1 is MDHEN, CDR2 SYDVKM. The CDR3 spans 15 residues. The CDR3: CASRPAGGGNSPLHF. CDR3 DNA sequence: TGTGCCAGCAGACCCGCTGGTGGAGGCAATTCACCCCTCCACTTT.

This clone was counted once. The chain uses TRBV19 and TRBJ1-5; TRBD1 aligns across 11 bases. The CDR3 loop spans 17 amino acids. Germline values: CDR1 LNHDA, CDR2 SQIVND (reference sequence). V was clipped by 3 bases and J by 6 bases; unmatched bases: 10. CDR3 amino acids: CASSIGDGTGGSQPQHF. The CDR3 DNA follows: TGTGCCAGTAGTATCGGGGATGGGACAGGGGGTAGTCAGCCCCAGCATTTT. The variable domain in full, with the rest retrieved from reference TRBV19 and TRBJ1-5, is DGGITQSPKYLFRKEGQNVTLSCEQNLNHDAMYWYRQDPGQGLRLIYYSQIVNDFQKGDIAEGYSVSREKKESFPLTVTSAQKNPTAFYLCASSIGDGTGGSQPQHFGDGTRLSIL.

The chain combines TRBV5-1 with TRBJ2-2, with D possibly being TRBD2 (7 bases). The CDR3 has 14 amino acids. V lost 5 bases, J lost 7 bases, and 15 bases lay in between. The V gene's germline CDR1 is SGHRS and CDR2 YFSETQ. CDR3 region: CASSTGGRFGELFF. DNA for the CDR3: TGCGCCAGCAGTACCGGGGGGCGGTTCGGGGAGCTGTTTTTT.